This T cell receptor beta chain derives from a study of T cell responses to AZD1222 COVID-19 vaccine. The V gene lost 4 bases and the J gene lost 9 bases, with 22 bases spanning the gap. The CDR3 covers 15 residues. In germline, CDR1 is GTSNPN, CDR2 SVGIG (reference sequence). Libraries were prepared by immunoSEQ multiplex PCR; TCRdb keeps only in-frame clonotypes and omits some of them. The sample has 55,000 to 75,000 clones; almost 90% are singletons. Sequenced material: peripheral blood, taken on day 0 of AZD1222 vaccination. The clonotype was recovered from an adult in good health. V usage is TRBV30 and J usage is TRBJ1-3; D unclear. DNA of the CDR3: TGTGCCTGGAAAGGTGCAGGAACCCCGGTTGGCACCATATATTTT. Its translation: CAWKGAGTPVGTIYF.